The TCR beta chain described here comes from a study of cytomegalovirus exposure and HLA in healthy donors (dated by TCRdb to about 2017). In the study overall: In an earlier analysis of roughly 590 of the donors, 250 to 350 Gb of sequence data and 120 million or so unique TCR beta sequences from roughly 180 million T cells were reported. An early release covering approximately 600 HLA-typed donors comprised around 300 gigabases of sequencing data and roughly 86 million unique TCR sequences. Of the 350 to 450 genotyped donors, approximately 83% fell in the genetic ancestry cluster associated with self-reported Caucasian donors. The study aimed to test whether cataloging public T cell receptors could reveal signatures of past pathogen exposure. The study used immunosequencing to profile the T cell repertoires of approximately 650 subjects and linked those repertoires to cytomegalovirus serostatus. A separate validation cohort of roughly 130 different subjects was used in addition to the approximately 700-subject first cohort. The study combined high-throughput TCR immunosequencing, statistical association of individual TCRs with disease status, and machine learning to predict cytomegalovirus infection status. In a later analysis, previously published TCR beta repertoires from 550 to 750 donors were re-analyzed and high-resolution HLA genotyping was added so that TCR occurrence patterns could be studied. Rather than drawing on any new phenotypic data, the later analysis identified candidate immune exposures from TCR beta sequences and the way those sequences occurred across donors. To decide whether each TCR beta V gene segment behaved as functional or pseudogenic, an earlier analysis of approximately 620 of the donors relied on high-throughput TCR beta sequencing. Donor age, sex, ethnicity and CMV serostatus were collected together with the repertoire data. Genome-wide SNP genotypes for about 65% of the roughly 700 donors were used in a later genetic analysis, which treated that subset as a discovery cohort. Every repertoire in the discovery cohort had been generated on one and the same sequencing platform. HLA typing included class I and class II loci at four-digit resolution. Typing coverage differed by locus: A, B, C, DRB1 and DQB1 were typed in roughly 620-630 donors, DQA1 in 522, DPA1 in around 580, and DPB1 in just under 480. A few DR-DQ haplotypes were treated as single units for association and clustering because of strong linkage in the cohort. On average, roughly 240,000 unique TCR beta nucleotide sequences were sequenced per donor among 398 genotyped donors of the cohort, with 15% to 20% of those sequences being non-productive.

The method was the immunoSEQ multiplex PCR assay. For the multiplex PCR, a mixture combining 60 forward primers for TCR Vbeta segments and 13 reverse primers for TCR Jbeta segments was used. Amplification of the CDR3 region of rearranged TCR beta genes was performed with a multiplex PCR assay on genomic DNA. The amplified TCR beta libraries were sequenced on the Illumina HiSeq System as 87-base-pair reads. In the source study's methods: In a later analysis, tens of millions of unique TCR beta chains were counted across the approximately 640 repertoires, and roughly 10 million of these chains were shared by at least two donors. A nearest-neighbor algorithm error-corrected the raw reads and collapsed the reads into unique sequences, merging closely related sequences to remove PCR and sequencing errors. To assign V, D and J gene segments, CDR3 sequences were aligned to IMGT reference sequences. For a sequence to be retained, at least a six-nucleotide match to both a V gene segment and a J gene segment was required. A rearrangement was called productive if the CDR3 had no stop codons and remained in frame with V and J, and every other rearrangement was called non-productive. CDR3 was defined by IMGT convention, running from the second conserved V-encoded cysteine to the conserved J-encoded phenylalanine. Sequences without an unambiguous match to a single V gene segment were excluded from the earlier analysis of approximately 560 of the donors. In an earlier analysis of approximately 590 of the donors, a V segment was called functional when productive rearrangements were above 56.7%, and segregating when the standard deviation between donors exceeded 5%. A statistical classification framework was built for diagnosing cytomegalovirus status from the catalog of TCR beta chain sequences. In a later analysis, TCR nucleotide sequences were compared against IMGT/GENE-DB human TR gene sequences so that V and J genes could be assigned. In a later analysis, CDR3 sequences and most-parsimonious VDJ recombination scenarios were assigned using the TCRdist pipeline. In a later analysis, each TCR beta chain was defined by its CDR3 amino acid sequence together with its V-gene family, and reads without a unique V-gene family were excluded. A later analysis removed roughly 590 highly shared, low-generation-probability nucleotide sequences to deal with suspected cross-contamination and a sequencing artifact. For each public chain, a later analysis derived a clonal expansion index from normalized ranks of inferred template counts within each repertoire. Generation probabilities in a later analysis came from a VDJ recombination model fitted to out-of-frame rearrangements, and those results were checked against IGoR. In a later analysis, hypergeometric tests were used to score TCR-TCR, TCR-HLA and TCR-CMV co-occurrence, with a repertoire-size bias correction applied to TCR pairs. A later analysis estimated false discovery rates by permuting HLA or CMV assignments 20 times. In a later analysis, co-occurring TCRs were grouped with DBSCAN, and TCRdist sequence similarity was added when clustering was performed within HLA-allele-positive subsets. Repertoires with fewer than 30,000 or more than 120,000 public chains were left out of co-occurrence clustering, as were about 5 repertoires with anomalous nucleotide sharing. What TCRdb holds here is the immuneACCESS table cut down to in-frame rearrangements. Part of the clones is not present; checked against another copy, under half of the missing clones reflect an unresolved V gene, and the others are unexplained. V and J calls and clone size are as listed in that table; D and trimming were resolved from the DNA. Across this sample there are more than 150,000 clones, with roughly 84% seen only once. The top ten clones comprise less than 0.4% of the sample.

With respect to this clone: This receptor's antigen is unknown. No clone much larger than this one lies a single base away; base qualities are absent.

The cohort consisted of approximately 670 healthy bone marrow donors. All cohort members were sampled while nominally healthy, although unrecorded immune exposures were likely present. The donor was CMV seronegative and belonged to the group of more than 300 seronegative cohort members. A peripheral blood sample was collected from each donor, and TCR beta sequencing was performed on peripheral blood mononuclear cells. The Qiagen DNeasy Blood Extraction Kit was used to extract genomic DNA from the blood cell samples. CDR1 and CDR2 were assigned from the germline V gene (reference sequence) as LNHDA and SQIVND. V trim: 3 bases; J trim: 7 bases; unmatched bases: 9. The CDR3 covers 15 residues, taking in both the cysteine and the phenylalanine. This entry keeps only the CDR3 DNA: 45 bases, framed from base 1. Points the paper makes about the study in general: The cohort was sequenced for TCR beta chains only, and without alpha or paired-chain data the features that could be detected were limited. The sequencing pipeline was judged likely to have produced a cluster of highly shared sequence variants as a technical artifact. In both the original and validation cohorts, the classifier was reported to diagnose cytomegalovirus status with high specificity and sensitivity. Because HLA typing was unavailable for some donors at each locus, only the typed subset was used in association tests. A further reported finding was that TCR beta sequences accurately predicted the HLA-A and HLA-B alleles for most subjects in the first cohort. While some public TCRs were present in many individuals, most TCR sequences turned up only very rarely across donors. It was suggested by the authors that the approach could potentially be generalized to other disease states and immunological phenotypes. For the cohort, immune exposure information was limited to CMV serostatus. Sequencing depth was assumed to be roughly uniform across donors in the presence/absence analyses, though that assumption may not hold. Compared with the approximately 700-donor mean, donors in an Asian-associated ancestry cluster had fewer N-insertions in productive TCRs, according to a later genetic analysis. According to a later analysis, most CMV-associated TCR beta chains appeared to be HLA-restricted, and the HLA associations seemed to be driven largely by CMV exposure. Correlated functional status among segregating V segments might reflect linkage disequilibrium, but an unknown experimental factor could not be ruled out. A later genetic analysis associated a missense DCLRE1C variant with V-gene and J-gene trimming of TCR beta chains, and an independent cohort replicated the association. When HLA alleles, especially DR and DQ, strongly co-occurred, TCR associations were difficult to assign to individual alleles. In a later analysis, several top co-occurrence clusters were reported to appear linked to parvovirus B19, influenza, CMV and Epstein-Barr virus. In vitro tests confirmed that three of the cytomegalovirus-associated TCR beta chains recognize cytomegalovirus antigens. The 87-base-pair reads could not distinguish some IMGT-functional V segments, including TRBV6-2 and TRBV6-3, so those segments were excluded. A later analysis associated about 17,000 TCR beta sequences with specific HLA alleles at a false discovery rate of 0.05. An earlier analysis of 587 of the donors showed that most TCR beta V segments appeared in productive rearrangements either about 87% or about 30% of the time, which broadly matched IMGT annotations. Compared with equally common non-associated chains, HLA-associated TCR beta chains in a later analysis were more clonally expanded and had lower generation probabilities. A total of fewer than 200 TCR beta chains were listed by the study as associated with cytomegalovirus. A later analysis found that TCR association rates varied across HLA loci, with DRB1 alleles showing the most associated TCRs and HLA-C alleles the fewest. Approximately 18 rarely observed V segments, including chromosome 9 orphons, were excluded from the earlier analysis of just under 600 of the donors because counts were too low.

The chain employs TRBV19 and TRBJ2-1; 7 bases in the middle match TRBD2. This TCR was recovered from a boy aged 2 to 10 in good health and CMV-seronegative. Material: PBMCs. The nucleotide sequence reads as follows: TGTGCCAGTAGTATTCTAGCGGATGGGCTTAATGAGCAGTTCTTC. This encodes CASSILADGLNEQFF.